This paragraph covers one TCR beta chain sequence. These data are taken from a study of blood T cell repertoires in COVID-19. Study summary: Spain, Italy and the United States supplied samples that represented acute and convalescent COVID-19. Nucleic acid was either cDNA or gDNA, and it came from T cells, B-cell-depleted T cells, or PBMCs.

CDR1 is LGHDT, CDR2 YNNKEL, per germline (reference sequence). V was pared by 1 base and J by 2 bases, with 9 bases between. The CDR3 covers 15 residues. Seattle patients were enrolled while actively infected and followed longitudinally. In the authors' workflow: Nucleated cell counts were estimated from reference gene primer amplification. Produced via immunoSEQ multiplex PCR; TCRdb's table is partial and in-frame only. V, J and clone size are those of that table, while D and trimming were read from the DNA. Here the sample spans fewer than 350,000 clones, approximately 86% being singletons. The receptor was isolated from a young man with COVID-19, enrolled during active disease. Sequenced input: peripheral blood. This chain connects TRBV3-1 (or the pseudogene TRBV3-2) to TRBJ2-1; D unresolved. This chain's CDR3 is CASSQGQVTYNEQFF. Here the CDR3 DNA reads TGTGCCAGCAGCCAAGGGCAGGTAACCTACAATGAGCAGTTCTTC.